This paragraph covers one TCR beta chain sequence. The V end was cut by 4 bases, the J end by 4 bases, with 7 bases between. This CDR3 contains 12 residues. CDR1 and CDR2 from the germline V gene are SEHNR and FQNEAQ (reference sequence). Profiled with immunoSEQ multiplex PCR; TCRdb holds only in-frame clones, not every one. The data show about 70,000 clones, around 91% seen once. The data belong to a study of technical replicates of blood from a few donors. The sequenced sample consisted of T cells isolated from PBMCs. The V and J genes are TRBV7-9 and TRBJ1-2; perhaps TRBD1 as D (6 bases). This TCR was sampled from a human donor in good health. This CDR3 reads CASSWDTYGYTF. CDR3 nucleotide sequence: TGTGCCAGCAGCTGGGACACCTATGGCTACACCTTC.